A selection of T cell receptor beta chains follows, all from one sample in a study of T cell responses to AZD1222 COVID-19 vaccine. Sequencing used immunoSEQ multiplex PCR; TCRdb keeps in-frame clones, though not all of them. The sample has 150,000 to 200,000 clones; roughly 94% are singletons. The sample in question was peripheral blood, obtained on day 0 of AZD1222 vaccination. These receptors were collected from an adult in good health. The CDR3 runs from the conserved cysteine through the conserved F or W. The D gene is left open where the match is weak. Clone size is not always given. Where it is, it says once, few, many or a class for expanded clones.

v_call	d_call	j_call	clone_size	cdr3_nt	cdr3_aa
TRBV10-3	-	TRBJ2-5	-	TGTGCCATCAGTGGATCAGCGGCTCCGTACCAAGAGACCCAGTACTTC	CAISGSAAPYQETQYF
TRBV5-1	TRBD2	TRBJ2-3	-	TGCGCCAGCAGTTCCGGGACTAGCGGAGGGGCAGATACGCAGTATTTT	CASSSGTSGGADTQYF
TRBV28	TRBD2	TRBJ2-1	once	TGTGCCAGCAGGGGTCTTCTAGCGGGAGTTTCCTACAATGAGCAGTTCTTC	CASRGLLAGVSYNEQFF
TRBV18	-	TRBJ1-1	-	TGTGCCAGCTCAGAGTACCCCCCCGACAGAATGAACACTGAAGCTTTCTTT	CASSEYPPDRMNTEAFF
TRBV28	TRBD2	TRBJ2-5	-	TGTGCCAGCAGCAGAGCTAGCGGGAGGTACGGGACCCAGTACTTC	CASSRASGRYGTQYF
TRBV7-2	-	TRBJ1-2	-	TGTGCCAGCAGTCCTCTGCTCAGTACCCGAGCGGAAGGCTACACCTTC	CASSPLLSTRAEGYTF
TRBV5-1	-	TRBJ1-3	-	TGCGCCAGCAGCTCCGCAAGCCCTGGAAACACCATATATTTT	CASSSASPGNTIYF
TRBV5-4	-	TRBJ2-6	-	TGTGCCAGCAGACCGGGGGACCAATCTGGGGCCAACGTCCTGACTTTC	CASRPGDQSGANVLTF
TRBV2	-	TRBJ1-6	-	TGTGCCAGCAGGGAAACAGGGAACGATAATTCACCCCTCCACTTT	CASRETGNDNSPLHF
TRBV5-1	-	TRBJ1-1	-	TGCGCCAGCAGTCTGAGACGGAACACTGAAGCTTTCTTT	CASSLRRNTEAFF
TRBV4-1	-	TRBJ1-2	-	TGCGCCAGCAGCCAAGCTCGGACCCTTAACTATGGCTACACCTTC	CASSQARTLNYGYTF
TRBV28	-	TRBJ2-3	-	TGTGCCAGCAGTCTGCAGGGGGAGGCAAGAGATACGCAGTATTTT	CASSLQGEARDTQYF
TRBV30	TRBD1	TRBJ2-1	-	TGTGCCTGGAGCTGGGACAGATACTACAATGAGCAGTTCTTC	CAWSWDRYYNEQFF
TRBV12-3/TRBV12-4	-	TRBJ2-1	once	TGTGCCAGCAGGGGGGCGACTAGTATTGAGCAGTTCTTC	CASRGATSIEQFF
TRBV19	-	TRBJ2-2	once	TGTGCCAGTAGGGGAGTAGCGAACACCGGGGAGCTGTTTTTT	CASRGVANTGELFF
TRBV30	-	TRBJ1-2	-	TGTGCCTGGAGTGTCCGGTATGGCTACACCTTC	CAWSVRYGYTF
TRBV28	TRBD1	TRBJ1-1	-	TGTGCCAGCAGAGACAGGGTCGACACTGAAGCTTTCTTT	CASRDRVDTEAFF
TRBV6-5	-	TRBJ2-1	-	TGTGCCAGCAGCCGGGACAACTACAATGAGCAGTTCTTC	CASSRDNYNEQFF
TRBV5-4	TRBD2	TRBJ2-1	-	TGTGCCAGCTCCTTTCCCACACAGCGGGACTCCTACAATGAGCAGTTCTTC	CASSFPTQRDSYNEQFF
TRBV27	TRBD2	TRBJ2-1	-	TGTGCCAGCAGTCCTCTAGCGGGAGGGTATAATGAGCAGTTCTTC	CASSPLAGGYNEQFF
TRBV28	TRBD2	TRBJ2-1	-	TGTGCCAGCAGTTTAAGGCGGGAGATTGATGAGCAGTTCTTC	CASSLRREIDEQFF
TRBV6-5	TRBD1	TRBJ1-1	-	TGTGCCAGCAGTACCGGGACAGGGACCGGCACTGAAGCTTTCTTT	CASSTGTGTGTEAFF
TRBV28	-	TRBJ2-5	-	TGTGCCAGCAGACGCCCGGGGAGAGAGACCCAGTACTTC	CASRRPGRETQYF
TRBV3-1/TRBV3-2	-	TRBJ1-2	-	TGTGCCAGCAGCCAGTTACAGAGGAACTATGGCTACACCTTC	CASSQLQRNYGYTF